This T cell receptor beta chain was recorded in a study of regulatory T cells in long-lasting Graves disease. Study-wide background: Newly diagnosed Graves' patients had taken antithyroid drugs under 3 months.

To make TCR beta libraries, researchers used iRepertoire HTBI primers and Arm-PCR of CDR3 regions. MiXCR was run by TCRdb on the multiplex PCR reads, yielding one entry per CDR3 protein. The sample includes about 200,000 distinct CDR3 sequences, around 19% of them seen just once. Findings of the study overall: Persistent patients shared more public clonotypes (about 2,700) than newly diagnosed patients (about 1,000).

Time point indicated: newly diagnosed GD, antithyroid drugs for less than 3 months. Preparation of the TCR library used RNA extracted from PBMCs. This clonotype was counted ten times or more. The antigen is not known. This CDR3 comprises 14 residues. Per germline, CDR1 MNHNS and CDR2 SASEGT. Deletions cut 7 bases from V and 4 bases from J, with 15 bases between. The same sample was also used in a study of T cells in Graves' hyperthyroidism and ophthalmopathy. That study adds: HTBI primers were the set used in a first-round RT-PCR of the TCR CDR3. Blood also contained most expanded thyroid clonotypes above 0.001.

The rearrangement uses TRBV6-1 and TRBJ2-3; no clear D gene. The sample consisted of peripheral blood mononuclear cells (PBMCs), taken at new diagnosis, from a patient treated with antithyroid drugs. This receptor was taken from a young woman with Graves disease. CDR3 bases: TGTGCCAGCATAGTGGGGTTTAGGGCAGATACGCAGTATTTT. Its protein is CASIVGFRADTQYF.